A selection of T cell receptor beta chains follows, all from one sample in a study of shared clonotypes between healthy human individuals. Sequencing used immunoSEQ multiplex PCR; TCRdb keeps in-frame clones, though not all of them. The table lists over a million clones, 75% to 85% of them singletons. The sequencing sample was made of memory CD4+ T cells from PBMCs. These TCRs come from a man younger than 35 in good health. Some clones in this sample may be carry-over from other donors' samples. The CDR3 runs from the conserved cysteine through the conserved F or W. The D gene is left open where the match is weak. Clone size is given for some rows only: seen once, a few or many times, or a class if the clone is expanded.

J,D,V,length,size,CDR3,DNA
TRBJ1-2,.,TRBV18,13,.,CASSPAGTYGYTF,TGTGCCAGCTCACCAGCGGGTACCTATGGCTACACCTTC
TRBJ2-3,.,TRBV5-1,14,once,CASSFAGSTDTQYF,TGCGCCAGCAGCTTCGCCGGGAGCACAGATACGCAGTATTTT
TRBJ2-5,TRBD2,TRBV25-1,16,once,CASSDQASGTWKTQYF,TGTGCCAGCAGTGATCAGGCTAGCGGGACGTGGAAGACCCAGTACTTC
TRBJ2-1,TRBD2,TRBV10-3,19,.,CAISEPYPRTSGTYNEQFF,TGTGCCATCAGTGAGCCCTACCCCCGGACTAGCGGAACCTACAATGAGCAGTTCTTC
TRBJ1-1,TRBD1,TRBV7-2,12,many,CASSLKGTGPFF,TGTGCCAGCAGCTTAAAGGGGACAGGGCCTTTCTTT
TRBJ1-5,.,TRBV28,14,.,CASTDLYSNQPQHF,TGTGCCAGCACGGACCTATATAGCAATCAGCCCCAGCATTTT
TRBJ1-5,.,TRBV28,14,.,CASSLTQGYQPQHF,TGTGCCAGCAGCCTCACACAAGGTTATCAGCCCCAGCATTTT
TRBJ2-7,TRBD1,TRBV6-1,14,.,CASTTGTVSYEQYF,TGTGCCAGCACCACCGGGACAGTCTCCTACGAGCAGTACTTC
TRBJ2-2,.,TRBV7-9,16,.,CASSLVGAGRTGELFF,TGTGCCAGCAGCTTAGTAGGAGCGGGCAGGACCGGGGAGCTGTTTTTT
TRBJ1-1,.,TRBV5-1,14,many,CASSVQLMNTEAFF,TGCGCCAGCAGCGTACAGCTCATGAACACTGAAGCTTTCTTT
TRBJ2-1,.,TRBV9,15,.,CASSVGGILDNEQFF,TGTGCCAGCAGCGTAGGGGGGATCCTAGACAATGAGCAGTTCTTC
TRBJ1-2,.,TRBV9,14,.,CASSVALTEYGYTF,TGTGCCAGCAGCGTAGCCCTGACAGAGTATGGCTACACCTTC
TRBJ1-1,.,TRBV7-6,14,.,CASSLDRAFTEAFF,TGTGCCAGCAGCTTAGACAGGGCGTTTACTGAAGCTTTCTTT
TRBJ2-1,TRBD2,TRBV10-3,20,.,CAISADFGAGSASSYNEQFF,TGTGCCATCAGTGCCGACTTTGGAGCGGGATCGGCTAGCTCCTACAATGAGCAGTTCTTC
TRBJ2-1,.,TRBV29-1,13,.,CSARDSSYNEQFF,TGCAGCGCACGTGACAGCTCCTACAATGAGCAGTTCTTC
TRBJ1-5,.,TRBV7-9,16,.,CASSPWRGDGNQPQHF,TGTGCCAGCAGCCCCTGGCGGGGGGATGGCAATCAGCCCCAGCATTTT
TRBJ2-7,.,TRBV6-5,14,.,CASSSSRVTYEQYF,.
TRBJ2-7,TRBD2,TRBV6-1,17,.,CASSGTTGLAGTYEQYF,TGTGCCAGCAGTGGGACAACCGGACTAGCGGGGACCTACGAGCAGTACTTC
TRBJ2-7,TRBD1,TRBV28,17,many,CASSPDRGKRVAYEQYF,TGTGCCAGCAGCCCGGACAGGGGTAAAAGGGTGGCCTACGAGCAGTACTTC
TRBJ1-3,.,TRBV5-4,16,.,CASSSSLSTSGNTIYF,TGTGCCAGCAGCAGTAGCCTTAGTACCTCTGGAAACACCATATATTTT
TRBJ2-1,TRBD1,TRBV23-1,16,.,CASSQFWDRAYNEQFF,TGCGCCAGCAGTCAATTTTGGGACAGGGCATACAATGAGCAGTTCTTC
TRBJ2-2,.,TRBV4-2,14,.,CASSQDRRAGELFF,TGTGCCAGCAGCCAAGATCGGCGGGCCGGGGAGCTGTTTTTT
TRBJ1-5,.,TRBV28,12,.,CASSFRRQPQHF,TGTGCCAGCAGTTTCAGGAGGCAGCCCCAGCATTTT
TRBJ1-2,.,TRBV20-1,11,.,CSAEGSSGYTF,TGCAGTGCTGAGGGCTCCTCGGGCTACACCTTC
TRBJ2-3,TRBD2,TRBV27,16,.,CASRLLAGLCSDTQYF,TGTGCCAGCCGGTTACTAGCGGGCCTCTGTTCAGATACGCAGTATTTT
TRBJ2-7,.,TRBV7-2,14,.,CASSVYGGTYEQYF,TGTGCCAGCAGCGTATACGGGGGCACCTACGAGCAGTACTTC
TRBJ2-2,.,TRBV7-3,15,.,CASRKQGLRSGELFF,TGTGCCAGCAGGAAACAGGGTTTAAGGTCCGGGGAGCTGTTTTTT
TRBJ2-5,.,TRBV30,12,.,CACTGTGETQYF,TGTGCCTGTACCGGGACGGGGGAGACCCAGTACTTC
TRBJ2-7,.,TRBV7-9,14,.,CASSDRTTTYEQYF,TGTGCCAGCAGCGACAGAACAACCACCTACGAGCAGTACTTC
TRBJ2-7,.,TRBV5-1,12,.,CASSRTLYEQYF,TGCGCCAGCAGCCGGACGCTCTACGAGCAGTACTTC
TRBJ2-6,.,TRBV6-1,14,.,CAIWKSSGANVLTF,TGTGCCATTTGGAAGAGCTCTGGGGCCAACGTCCTGACTTTC
TRBJ1-4,.,TRBV2,15,.,CASRQDPWFDEKLFF,TGTGCCAGCAGGCAGGACCCCTGGTTTGACGAAAAACTGTTTTTT
TRBJ2-2,TRBD1,TRBV6-5,14,.,CASSYDRAGGELFF,TGTGCCAGCAGTTACGACAGGGCGGGCGGGGAGCTGTTTTTT
TRBJ1-2,.,TRBV28,14,.,CASSLTTAHYGYTF,TGTGCCAGCAGTTTAACGACAGCGCACTATGGCTACACCTTC
TRBJ2-3,TRBD2,TRBV2,14,.,CARGSLADTDTQYF,TGTGCCAGGGGAAGCCTAGCGGACACAGATACGCAGTATTTT
TRBJ2-3,TRBD2,TRBV11-2,16,.,CASSRGLAGDTDTQYF,TGTGCCAGCAGCCGTGGACTAGCGGGAGATACAGATACGCAGTATTTT
TRBJ2-3,.,TRBV11-2,16,.,CASSLRLRLDTDTQYF,TGTGCCAGCAGCTTACGGCTACGCCTCGACACAGATACGCAGTATTTT
TRBJ2-1,TRBD2,TRBV19,16,.,CASTTPRTSGNNEQFF,TGTGCCAGTACTACCCCTAGGACTAGCGGGAACAATGAGCAGTTCTTC
TRBJ1-3,TRBD1,TRBV18,15,once,CASSPDRGPGNTIYF,TGTGCCAGCTCACCCGACAGGGGGCCTGGAAACACCATATATTTT
TRBJ2-1,TRBD2,TRBV6-5,13,few,CASKIREGREQFF,TGTGCCAGTAAAATCAGGGAGGGCCGGGAGCAGTTCTTC
TRBJ2-3,TRBD2,TRBV6-1,15,once,CASSYVAGGKDTQYF,TGTGCCAGCTCATACGTAGCGGGAGGTAAAGATACGCAGTATTTT
TRBJ1-2,.,TRBV28,13,.,CASSFRDISGYTF,TGTGCCAGCAGTTTCCGGGACATAAGTGGCTACACCTTC
TRBJ2-7,TRBD2,TRBV11-2,14,.,CASSPSGGAYEQYF,TGTGCCAGCAGCCCAAGCGGGGGGGCCTACGAGCAGTACTTC
TRBJ2-5,.,TRBV19,15,many,CASSIGTGTQETQYF,TGTGCCAGTAGTATAGGGACCGGGACCCAAGAGACCCAGTACTTC
TRBJ2-2,TRBD1,TRBV9,16,.,CASSLFGQGNTGELFF,TGTGCCAGCAGCCTATTCGGACAGGGAAACACCGGGGAGCTGTTTTTT